This TCR beta chain was sequenced for a study of regulatory T cells in long-lasting Graves disease. Time point defined: persistent/refractory GD, antithyroid drugs over 5 years with positive TRAb. PBMC RNA was the source of the TCR library. Guidelines of the American Thyroid Association were used to diagnose Graves' disease. Around 9.9 milliliters of peripheral blood went into EDTA tubes. Of note for this clonotype: The antigen is unknown. An end of the junction does not agree with germline; a read error may underlie this.

Overall study results and limits: There were preferences for TRBV28, TRBJ1-2 and TRBJ2-5 in persistent disease.

Building the TCR beta libraries relied on iRepertoire HTBI primers, and CDR3 regions underwent Arm-PCR. One entry per CDR3 protein, called by TCRdb with MiXCR from the multiplex PCR reads. The table includes 400,000 to 450,000 distinct CDR3 sequences, around a quarter detected once. Germline CDR1 SSHAT, CDR2 FNYEAQ (reference sequence). CDR3 length equals 13 residues. The TCR sequence derives from a female donor with Graves disease. The sample consisted of peripheral blood mononuclear cells (PBMCs), taken when the disease was refractory, from a patient treated with antithyroid drugs. The rearrangement uses TRBV7-7 and TRBJ1-1; D gene uncertain. The CDR3 DNA reads as TGTGCTAGCAGCTTATACAGGAACACTGAAGCTTTCTTT. Residues: CASSLYRNTEAFF.